This T cell receptor (beta chain) is from a study of T cells expressing NK-cell markers. A note on this clonotype: The antigen remains undetermined.

The study, taken as a whole, reports: Once again these clonotypes came out on top in the CD3+CD56-NKG2C+ fraction of a few donors. Among CD8+ T cells from over 5 donors, dominant NKG2C+ clonotypes accounted for roughly 1.0-7.0%.

Production of TCR beta cDNA relied on 5'RACE template switching with UMIs. No DNA is given; TCRdb re-called the 5' RACE reads and lists each CDR3 protein once. The sample holds roughly 180,000 distinct CDR3 sequences. The source material was blood T cells: a sorted CD56 or NKG2C T cell subset, CD4+ or CD8+ T cells, or bulk PBMC T cells (not recorded which). This clonotype was obtained from a man aged 18 to 70 in good health.

The CDR3 spells CSARDLGAQPQHF. This chain uses TRBV20-1 with TRBJ1-5; as DNA is missing, the TRBD1 call by TCRdb cannot be tested. Germline values: CDR1 DFQATT, CDR2 SNEGSKA (reference sequence). The CDR3 has 13 amino acids.